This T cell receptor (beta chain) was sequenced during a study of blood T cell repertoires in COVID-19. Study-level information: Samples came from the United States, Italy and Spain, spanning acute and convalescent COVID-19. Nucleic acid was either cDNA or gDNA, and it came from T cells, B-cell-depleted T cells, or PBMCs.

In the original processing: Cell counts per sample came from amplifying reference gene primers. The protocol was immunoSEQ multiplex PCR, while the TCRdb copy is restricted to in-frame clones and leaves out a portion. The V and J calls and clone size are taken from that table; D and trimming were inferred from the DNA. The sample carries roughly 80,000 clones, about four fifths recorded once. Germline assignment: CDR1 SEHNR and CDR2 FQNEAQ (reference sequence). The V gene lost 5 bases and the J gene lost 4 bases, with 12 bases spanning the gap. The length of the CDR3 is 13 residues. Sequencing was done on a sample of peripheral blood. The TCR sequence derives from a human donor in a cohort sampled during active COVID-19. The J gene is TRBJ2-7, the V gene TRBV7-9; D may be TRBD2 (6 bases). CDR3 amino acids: CASSPGVRYEQYF. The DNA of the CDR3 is TGTGCCAGCAGCCCGGGAGTGCGATACGAGCAGTACTTC.